These T cell receptor beta chains were read from a single sample in a study of CD8 T cells in ankylosing spondylitis. In TCRdb, the 5' RACE reads were re-called with MiXCR into one record per CDR3 protein. The sample records about 240,000 distinct CDR3 sequences, around 9.1% being singletons. The material sequenced was blood, either unsorted or a sorted T cell fraction (not recorded which). The source of these receptors is a male donor with ankylosing spondylitis or in good health (not recorded which). CDR3s include the opening cysteine and the closing phenylalanine or tryptophan. Fields, in order: D gene, J gene, clone size, V gene, CDR3 DNA, CDR3 protein. A D gene is named only where the DNA matches it firmly. The size of a clone is reported for some rows only, either as once, few or many, or as a class for expanded clones.

d_call: TRBD2; j_call: TRBJ2-7; clone_size: few; v_call: TRBV4-2; cdr3_nt: TGTGCCAGCAGCCCCCGGCGAACTAGCGGGAGGGTGTACGAGCAGTACTTC; cdr3_aa: CASSPRRTSGRVYEQYF
d_call: .; j_call: TRBJ1-2; clone_size: many; v_call: TRBV5-8; cdr3_nt: TGTGCCAGCAGCGTCCGGGTTCCTACAGGCTACACCTTC; cdr3_aa: CASSVRVPTGYTF
d_call: .; j_call: TRBJ2-1; clone_size: .; v_call: TRBV7-9; cdr3_nt: TGTGCCAGCACCCTTAGAGGTTCAGGAGAACTGTACAATGAGCAGTTCTTC; cdr3_aa: CASTLRGSGELYNEQFF
d_call: .; j_call: TRBJ2-7; clone_size: few; v_call: TRBV29-1; cdr3_nt: TGCAGCGGGGGCCAACAGGGCGAGCAGTACTTC; cdr3_aa: CSGGQQGEQYF
d_call: TRBD1; j_call: TRBJ1-2; clone_size: few; v_call: TRBV10-3; cdr3_nt: TGTGCCATCAGTGGGGGACAGGATTCTAACTATGGCTACACCTTC; cdr3_aa: CAISGGQDSNYGYTF
d_call: TRBD2; j_call: TRBJ2-7; clone_size: .; v_call: TRBV5-1; cdr3_nt: TGCGCCAGCAGCCTTATGACTAGCGGGAGCACCTACGAGCAGTACTTC; cdr3_aa: CASSLMTSGSTYEQYF
d_call: .; j_call: TRBJ1-1; clone_size: few; v_call: TRBV10-3; cdr3_nt: TGTGCCATCAGTGGCAACAAGAACACTGAAGCTTTCTTT; cdr3_aa: CAISGNKNTEAFF
d_call: .; j_call: TRBJ2-1; clone_size: many; v_call: TRBV11-3; cdr3_nt: TGTGCCAGCAACCGTCGAGGCAATGAGCAGTTCTTC; cdr3_aa: CASNRRGNEQFF
d_call: .; j_call: TRBJ2-2; clone_size: few; v_call: TRBV7-2; cdr3_nt: TGTGCCAGCAGCAAGCAAGCGGAGTCCGGGGAGCTGTTTTTT; cdr3_aa: CASSKQAESGELFF
d_call: .; j_call: TRBJ2-1; clone_size: many; v_call: TRBV4-3; cdr3_nt: TGCGCCAGCAGCCCGTGGTGGACGTATGACAATAATTCCTACAATGAGCAGTTCTTC; cdr3_aa: CASSPWWTYDNNSYNEQFF
d_call: .; j_call: TRBJ2-1; clone_size: many; v_call: TRBV20-1; cdr3_nt: TGCAGTGCTAGAGATTATCGGGGAAATGAGCAGTTCTTC; cdr3_aa: CSARDYRGNEQFF
d_call: .; j_call: TRBJ2-7; clone_size: many; v_call: TRBV11-3; cdr3_nt: TGTGCCAGCAGCCACGAGGGACTTTACGAGCAGTACTTC; cdr3_aa: CASSHEGLYEQYF
d_call: .; j_call: TRBJ1-5; clone_size: many; v_call: TRBV12-3/TRBV12-4; cdr3_nt: TGTGCCAGCAGTTTGGGAGAGGATCAGCCCCAGCATTTT; cdr3_aa: CASSLGEDQPQHF
d_call: TRBD2; j_call: TRBJ2-3; clone_size: few; v_call: TRBV11-3; cdr3_nt: TGTGCCAGCAGCCCAACTAGCGGGAGGGCCGCAGATACGCAGTATTTT; cdr3_aa: CASSPTSGRAADTQYF
d_call: .; j_call: TRBJ1-2; clone_size: many; v_call: TRBV29-1; cdr3_nt: TGCAGCGTTGGAAAGGGGGACTATGGCTACACCTTC; cdr3_aa: CSVGKGDYGYTF
d_call: .; j_call: TRBJ2-7; clone_size: many; v_call: TRBV4-3; cdr3_nt: TGCGCCAGCAGCCAAGACAGGGGAGGGTCCTACGAGCAGTACTTC; cdr3_aa: CASSQDRGGSYEQYF
d_call: .; j_call: TRBJ1-1; clone_size: many; v_call: TRBV19; cdr3_nt: TGTGCCGTGGGGAGCAGGAAGGACACTGAAGCTTTCTTT; cdr3_aa: CAVGSRKDTEAFF
d_call: TRBD2; j_call: TRBJ2-2; clone_size: many; v_call: TRBV7-3; cdr3_nt: TGTGCCAGCAGCCTTCGTGGTGGGACTAGTGCGAACACCGGGGAGCTGTTTTTT; cdr3_aa: CASSLRGGTSANTGELFF
d_call: TRBD2; j_call: TRBJ2-1; clone_size: .; v_call: TRBV7-3; cdr3_nt: TGTGCCAGCAGCAGGACTAGCGGGAGCTGGGATGAGCAGTTCTTC; cdr3_aa: CASSRTSGSWDEQFF
d_call: .; j_call: TRBJ2-4; clone_size: many; v_call: TRBV11-2; cdr3_nt: TGTGCCAGCAGCCCACAGGGAAACATTCAGTACTTC; cdr3_aa: CASSPQGNIQYF
d_call: TRBD2; j_call: TRBJ2-1; clone_size: .; v_call: TRBV20-1; cdr3_nt: TGCAGTGCTAGAGATACCGCGGGAGGGCCGTACAATGAGCAGTTCTTC; cdr3_aa: CSARDTAGGPYNEQFF
d_call: .; j_call: TRBJ2-3; clone_size: many; v_call: TRBV5-1; cdr3_nt: TGCGCCAGCAGCTCCCCGAGGGGGGTGGAGGCAGATACGCAGTATTTT; cdr3_aa: CASSSPRGVEADTQYF
d_call: .; j_call: TRBJ2-2; clone_size: many; v_call: TRBV6-2/TRBV6-3; cdr3_nt: TGTGCCAGCAGGATAACAGAAAACACCGGGGAGCTGTTTTTT; cdr3_aa: CASRITENTGELFF
d_call: .; j_call: TRBJ2-5; clone_size: many; v_call: TRBV6-5; cdr3_nt: TGTGCCAGCAGTTACGAAGAGACCCAGTACTTC; cdr3_aa: CASSYEETQYF
d_call: .; j_call: TRBJ2-5; clone_size: .; v_call: TRBV6-2/TRBV6-3; cdr3_nt: TGTGCCAGCAGTTCTCCGGGACACACGTACCAAGAGACCCAGTACTTC; cdr3_aa: CASSSPGHTYQETQYF
d_call: TRBD2; j_call: TRBJ2-7; clone_size: many; v_call: TRBV7-2; cdr3_nt: TGTGCCAGCAGCCCCCACCTGACTAGCGGGACCTACGAGCAGTACTTC; cdr3_aa: CASSPHLTSGTYEQYF